The clone carrying this T cell receptor beta chain was recorded many times. Its antigen is as yet unknown. This record belongs to a study of spatial heterogeneity in lung cancer. Study-wide context: Averaged across combinations, each unique TCR and UMI pairing appeared more than ten times in raw reads, which were uncorrected.

General study findings and limits: Coverage estimated for tumor T cells reached approximately 7.5% for alpha chains and 11% to 15% for beta chains. Counts of expanded alpha and beta TCRs within tumors tracked the tumor nonsynonymous mutation count.

Indicated time point: sample taken at primary tumor resection. There were 72 donors, all of them untreated patients with early-stage non-small cell lung cancer. Unsorted whole RNA of tumor, nontumor lung or frozen PBMC was sequenced. TCRdb reanalysed the 5' RACE reads using MiXCR and keeps one entry per CDR3 protein. The table lists more than 7,500 distinct CDR3 sequences, 2.9% of them singletons, with roughly an eighth in the top ten. J was trimmed by 6 bases and V by 4 bases; bases with no gene match: 4. The germline V gene encodes CDR1 WSHSY and CDR2 SAAADI. This CDR3 has 14 amino acids. The chain has TRBV10-2 and TRBJ1-2; TRBD1 aligns across 11 bases. The source was lung tumor tissue, collected at surgery. The TCR was taken from a male donor with early-stage non-small cell lung cancer. CDR3 region: CASSVDRGLNGYTF. The DNA for the CDR3 is TGCGCCAGCAGTGTGGACAGGGGGCTGAATGGCTACACCTTC.